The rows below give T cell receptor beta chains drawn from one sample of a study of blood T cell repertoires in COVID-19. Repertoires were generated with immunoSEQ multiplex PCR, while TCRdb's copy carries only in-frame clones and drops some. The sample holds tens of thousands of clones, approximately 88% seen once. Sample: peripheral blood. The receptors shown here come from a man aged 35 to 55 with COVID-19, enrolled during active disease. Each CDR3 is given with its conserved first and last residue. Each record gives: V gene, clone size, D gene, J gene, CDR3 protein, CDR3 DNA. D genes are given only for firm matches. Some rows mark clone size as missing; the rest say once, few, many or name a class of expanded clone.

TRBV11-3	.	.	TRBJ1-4	CASSFPGTTNEKLFF	TGTGCCAGCAGCTTTCCGGGAACAACTAATGAAAAACTGTTTTTT
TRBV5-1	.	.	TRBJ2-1	CASSADSGDRGNEQFF	TGCGCCAGCAGCGCAGACTCAGGGGATAGGGGCAATGAGCAGTTCTTC
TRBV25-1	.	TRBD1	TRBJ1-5	CASSGTGSNQPQHF	TGTGCCAGCAGTGGGACAGGTAGCAATCAGCCCCAGCATTTT
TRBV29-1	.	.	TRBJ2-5	CSVVPTGRFETQYF	TGCAGCGTTGTCCCGACAGGGAGGTTCGAGACCCAGTACTTC
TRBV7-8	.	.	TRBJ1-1	CASSLARFDSPTEAFF	TGTGCCAGCAGCTTAGCGCGGTTCGACAGCCCCACTGAAGCTTTCTTT
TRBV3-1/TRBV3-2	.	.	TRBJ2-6	CASSQVGRRANVLTF	TGTGCCAGCAGCCAAGTGGGGCGACGGGCCAACGTCCTGACTTTC
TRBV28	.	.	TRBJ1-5	CASIYQNSNQPQHF	TGTGCCAGCATCTATCAAAATAGCAATCAGCCCCAGCATTTT
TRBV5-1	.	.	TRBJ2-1	CASSFGTRSSYNEQFF	TGCGCCAGCAGCTTCGGGACTCGGAGCTCCTACAATGAGCAGTTCTTC
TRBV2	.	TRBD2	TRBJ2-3	CASSAFTSADTQYF	TGTGCCAGCAGTGCCTTTACTAGCGCGGATACGCAGTATTTT
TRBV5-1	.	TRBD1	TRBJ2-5	CASSSGQRGPRETQYF	TGCGCCAGCAGCTCGGGACAGCGCGGGCCTCGAGAGACCCAGTACTTC
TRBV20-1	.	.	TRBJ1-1	CSASRGGNTEAFF	TGCAGTGCTAGTCGCGGGGGGAACACTGAAGCTTTCTTT
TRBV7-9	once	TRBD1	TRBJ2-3	CASSLQDRGRSDTQYF	TGTGCCAGCAGCTTACAGGACAGGGGGCGCTCAGATACGCAGTATTTT
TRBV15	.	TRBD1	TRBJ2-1	CATSGQGVLFGEQFF	TGTGCCACCAGCGGACAGGGGGTTTTGTTTGGTGAGCAGTTCTTC
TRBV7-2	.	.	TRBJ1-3	CASSLATVGNTIYF	TGTGCCAGCAGCTTAGCGACAGTAGGAAACACCATATATTTT
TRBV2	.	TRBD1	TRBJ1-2	CASTPGQDLYGYTF	TGTGCCAGCACACCGGGACAGGACCTCTATGGCTACACCTTC
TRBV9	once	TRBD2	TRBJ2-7	CASSAGLAGDSYEQYF	TGTGCCAGCAGCGCCGGACTAGCGGGGGACTCCTACGAGCAGTACTTC
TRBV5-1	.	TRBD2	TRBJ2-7	CASSPIIAGGVHEQYF	TGCGCCAGCAGCCCCATTATAGCGGGAGGGGTCCACGAGCAGTACTTC
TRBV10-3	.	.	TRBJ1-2	CAAQTGGNYGYTF	TGTGCCGCGCAAACCGGGGGTAACTATGGCTACACCTTC
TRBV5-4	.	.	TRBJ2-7	CASSNSSYEQYF	TGTGCCAGCAGTAATAGCTCCTACGAGCAGTACTTC
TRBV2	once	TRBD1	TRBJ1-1	CASSGGTGNTEAFF	TGTGCCAGCAGTGGGGGGACAGGGAACACTGAAGCTTTCTTT
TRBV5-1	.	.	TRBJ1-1	CASSLDKGRSEAFF	TGCGCCAGCAGCTTGGATAAGGGGAGGTCTGAAGCTTTCTTT
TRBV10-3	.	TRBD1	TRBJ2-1	CAISESGTGYNEQFF	TGTGCCATCAGTGAGTCTGGGACAGGCTACAATGAGCAGTTCTTC
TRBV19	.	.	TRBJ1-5	CASTPGAGGPQHF	TGTGCCAGTACACCGGGCGCCGGGGGGCCCCAGCATTTT
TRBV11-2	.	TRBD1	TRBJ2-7	CASSQRTGLGEQYF	TGTGCCAGCAGCCAACGGACAGGGTTAGGCGAGCAGTACTTC
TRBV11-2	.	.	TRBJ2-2	CASSLVALTGELFF	TGTGCCAGCAGCTTAGTGGCCCTCACCGGGGAGCTGTTTTTT
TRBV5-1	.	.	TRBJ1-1	CASSPVGGGNTEAFF	TGCGCCAGCAGTCCGGTCGGGGGTGGGAACACTGAAGCTTTCTTT
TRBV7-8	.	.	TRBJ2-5	CASSLAGGAFNQETQYF	TGTGCCAGCAGCTTAGCTGGGGGGGCCTTTAACCAAGAGACCCAGTACTTC
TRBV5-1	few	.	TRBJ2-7	CASSLAQTYEQYF	TGCGCCAGCAGCTTGGCACAGACATACGAGCAGTACTTC
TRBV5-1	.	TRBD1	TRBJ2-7	CASSLASGRGTYEQYF	TGCGCCAGCAGCTTGGCCTCGGGCAGGGGGACGTACGAGCAGTACTTC
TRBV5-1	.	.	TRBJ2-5	CASSLRSGVQETQYF	TGCGCCAGCAGCTTGCGATCAGGGGTTCAAGAGACCCAGTACTTC
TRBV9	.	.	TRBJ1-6	CASSPDPGTNSPLHF	TGTGCCAGCAGCCCAGACCCGGGGACAAATTCACCCCTCCACTTT
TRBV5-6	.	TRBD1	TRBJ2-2	CASMGQFLTNTGELFF	TGTGCCAGCATGGGACAGTTCCTCACGAACACCGGGGAGCTGTTTTTT
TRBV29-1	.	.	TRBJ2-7	CSVVQGLSYEQYF	TGCAGCGTTGTTCAGGGACTCTCCTACGAGCAGTACTTC
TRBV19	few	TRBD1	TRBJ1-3	CASSILGQGADTIYF	TGTGCCAGTAGTATCCTGGGACAGGGGGCTGACACCATATATTTT
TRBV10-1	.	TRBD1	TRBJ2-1	CASSVSGQPSYNEQFF	TGCGCCAGCAGTGTCTCGGGACAGCCGTCCTACAATGAGCAGTTCTTC
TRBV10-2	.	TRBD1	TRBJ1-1	CASRQGRGDTEAFF	TGCGCCAGCCGACAGGGGCGCGGGGACACTGAAGCTTTCTTT
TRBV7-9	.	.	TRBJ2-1	CASSPRVGNEQFF	TGTGCCAGCAGCCCAAGAGTTGGCAATGAGCAGTTCTTC
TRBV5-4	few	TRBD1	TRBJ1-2	CASSSTGGDYGYTF	TGTGCCAGCAGCTCCACAGGGGGGGACTATGGCTACACCTTC
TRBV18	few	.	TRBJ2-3	CASSPRQAGTDTQYF	TGTGCCAGCTCACCAAGGCAGGCCGGCACAGATACGCAGTATTTT
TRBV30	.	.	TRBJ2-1	CAWSGEQPHNEQFF	TGTGCCTGGAGTGGGGAGCAGCCACACAATGAGCAGTTCTTC
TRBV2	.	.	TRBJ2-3	CASSDRWRGTTDTQYF	TGTGCCAGCAGTGATCGTTGGAGGGGAACCACAGATACGCAGTATTTT
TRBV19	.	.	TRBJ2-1	CASSTLSGFSYNEQFF	TGTGCCAGTAGTACATTGTCAGGGTTCTCCTACAATGAGCAGTTCTTC
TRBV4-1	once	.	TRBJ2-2	CASRQTVSNTGELFF	TGCGCCAGCAGACAGACAGTCTCGAACACCGGGGAGCTGTTTTTT
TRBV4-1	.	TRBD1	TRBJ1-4	CASSQGVDRVDEKLFF	TGCGCCAGCAGCCAAGGGGTGGACAGGGTGGATGAAAAACTGTTTTTT
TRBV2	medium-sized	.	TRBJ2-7	CASTDPGQAKEQYF	TGTGCCAGCACAGATCCGGGACAAGCTAAGGAGCAGTACTTC
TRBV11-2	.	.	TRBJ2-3	CASSLQGWSTPSTDTQYF	TGTGCCAGCAGCTTACAGGGCTGGTCAACCCCTAGCACAGATACGCAGTATTTT
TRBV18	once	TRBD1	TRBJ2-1	CASFLSRGQGYNEQFF	TGTGCCAGCTTCCTCTCCCGGGGACAGGGTTACAATGAGCAGTTCTTC
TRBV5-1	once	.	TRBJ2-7	CASSGPGLNSYEQYF	TGCGCCAGCAGCGGACCGGGACTCAACTCCTACGAGCAGTACTTC
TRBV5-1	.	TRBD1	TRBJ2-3	CASSLAGQGSTDTQYF	TGCGCCAGCAGCTTGGCGGGACAGGGGAGCACAGATACGCAGTATTTT
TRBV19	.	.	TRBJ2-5	CASSTDRGRGTQYF	TGTGCCAGTAGTACAGACAGAGGTCGGGGGACCCAGTACTTC
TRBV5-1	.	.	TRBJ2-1	CASSVDIGGEEQFF	TGCGCCAGCAGCGTGGACATAGGGGGGGAGGAGCAGTTCTTC
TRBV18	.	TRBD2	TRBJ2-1	CASSATSGSKNEQFF	TGTGCCAGCTCAGCTACTAGCGGGAGTAAGAATGAGCAGTTCTTC
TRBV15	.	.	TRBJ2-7	CATSIGGGPYEQYF	TGTGCCACCAGTATAGGCGGGGGCCCCTACGAGCAGTACTTC
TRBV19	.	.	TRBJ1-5	CASSIQNYNQPQHF	TGTGCCAGTAGTATACAGAATTACAATCAGCCCCAGCATTTT
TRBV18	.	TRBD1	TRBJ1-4	CASSLQGRFEKLFF	TGTGCCAGCTCCCTACAGGGGAGGTTTGAAAAACTGTTTTTT
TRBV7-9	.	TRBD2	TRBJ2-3	CASSLGIAGRDTQYF	TGTGCCAGCAGCCTTGGAATAGCGGGGAGAGATACGCAGTATTTT
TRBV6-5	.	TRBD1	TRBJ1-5	CASSSQGASNQPQHF	TGTGCCAGCAGCTCACAGGGGGCGAGCAATCAGCCCCAGCATTTT
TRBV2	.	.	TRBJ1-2	CASSAEADNYGYTF	TGTGCCAGCAGTGCAGAGGCCGATAACTATGGCTACACCTTC
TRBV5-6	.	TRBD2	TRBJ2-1	CASSSDLAGDYNEQFF	TGTGCCAGCAGTTCGGATCTAGCGGGGGACTACAATGAGCAGTTCTTC